The 9 T cell receptor beta chains given below trace back to one sample, sequenced in a study of shared clonotypes between healthy human individuals. Libraries were prepared by immunoSEQ multiplex PCR; TCRdb keeps only in-frame clonotypes and omits some of them. In the table there are under 850,000 clones, around 70% of which are singletons. The material sequenced was memory CD4+ T cells sorted from blood. Sample subset: CD45RA-negative fraction. Receptor source: a woman younger than 45 in good health.

The rearrangement joins TRBV11-3 to TRBJ1-2; D is unclear. The germline V gene encodes CDR1 SGHNT and CDR2 YENEEA. The germline V and J ends were trimmed by 1 base and 8 bases, with 8 bases remaining between them. The CDR3 totals 12 residues. Here the CDR3 reads CASSLAGLGYTF. The CDR3 DNA follows: TGTGCCAGCAGCTTAGCTGGGTTGGGCTACACCTTC. The variable domain in full, with the rest retrieved from reference TRBV11-3 and TRBJ1-2, is EAGVVQSPRYKIIEKKQPVAFWCNPISGHNTLYWYLQNLGQGPELLIRYENEEAVDDSQLPKDRFSAERLKGVDSTLKIQPAELGDSAVYLCASSLAGLGYTFGSGTRLTVV.

This chain links TRBV27 with TRBJ2-2; 7 positions match TRBD2. In germline, CDR1 is MNHEY, CDR2 SMNVEV (reference sequence). CDR3 length: 15 residues. With V trimmed by 6 bases and J by 4 bases, 8 bases remained unmatched. DNA of the CDR3: TGTGCCAGCAGGCGGGACTCGGGGGGCACCGGGGAGCTGTTTTTT. Residues: CASRRDSGGTGELFF.

CDR3 DNA: TGCGCCAGCAGCTATGTGACAGGTTGGGTCACCGGGGAGCTGTTTTTT. Protein: CASSYVTGWVTGELFF. J is TRBJ2-2 and V is TRBV5-1; perhaps TRBD1 as D (6 bases). CDR1 and CDR2 from the germline V gene are SGHRS and YFSETQ. Trimming removed 3 bases from V and 4 bases from J, with 16 bases in between. The CDR3 totals 16 residues. The variable domain in full, with the rest retrieved from reference TRBV5-1 and TRBJ2-2, is KAGVTQTPRYLIKTRGQQVTLSCSPISGHRSVSWYQQTPGQGLQFLFEYFSETQRNKGNFPGRFSGRQFSNSRSEMNVSTLELGDSALYLCASSYVTGWVTGELFFGEGSRLTVL.

This chain links TRBV2 with TRBJ2-7; 11 bases align to TRBD1. Germline CDR1 reads SNHLY; CDR2 reads FYNNEI. With 4 bases clipped from V and 5 bases from J, the junction kept 4 bases outside the gene matches. The CDR3 runs 14 residues. In nucleotides, the CDR3 is TGTGCCAGCAGTGGCCGGGACAGGGGGGACGAGCAGTACTTC. It translates to CASSGRDRGDEQYF.

The DNA for the CDR3 is TGTGCCAGCAGCGCGCGGAGCGACGCCCTCTACGAGCAGTACTTC. It specifies CASSARSDALYEQYF. V is TRBV21-1 and J is TRBJ2-7; the tabulated D call, TRBD2, remains unverified against the DNA. TRBV21-1 is given as a pseudogene. The CDR3 runs to 15 residues.

This clone has only a few counts. The chain has TRBV28 and TRBJ1-5; the D is unclear. The CDR3 has 12 residues. Germline V gene sequence: CDR1 MDHEN, CDR2 SYDVKM. The germline V and J ends were trimmed by 10 bases and 0 bases, with 7 bases remaining between them. The CDR3 DNA is TGTGCCACCCGATATAGCAATCAGCCCCAGCATTTT. Protein: CATRYSNQPQHF. The full variable domain, in which reference TRBV28 and TRBJ1-5 provide the parts outside the CDR3, is DVKVTQSSRYLVKRTGEKVFLECVQDMDHENMFWYRQDPGLGLRLIYFSYDVKMKEKGDIPEGYSVSREKKERFSLILESASTNQTSMYLCATRYSNQPQHFGDGTRLSIL.

The V gene is TRBV5-8, the J gene TRBJ1-4, with 8 positions matching TRBD1. The CDR3 covers 13 residues. Germline lookup yields CDR1 SGHTS and CDR2 YDEGEE. V shed 2 bases, J shed 13 bases, and the junction held 7 bases outside the gene matches. In nucleotides, the CDR3 is TGTGCCAGCAGCTTTCTGGACAGGGTGGGACTGTTTTTT. Translated, it gives CASSFLDRVGLFF.

The J gene is TRBJ2-7, the V gene TRBV13, with D unclear. Germline CDR1 and CDR2: PRHDT and FYEKMQ (reference sequence). The V gene lost 1 base and the J gene lost 7 bases, with 8 bases spanning the gap. The CDR3 spans 12 residues. The CDR3 region is CASSLEGAEQYF. The CDR3 coding sequence is TGTGCCAGCAGCTTAGAGGGCGCGGAGCAGTACTTC.

This clone was seen a single time. The chain is built from TRBV5-1 and TRBJ1-1; TRBD1 is a possible D gene (5 bases). V was clipped by 0 bases and J by 10 bases, with 10 bases between them. The CDR3 spans 12 residues. The germline CDR1 and CDR2 sequences are SGHRS and YFSETQ. The DNA of the CDR3 is TGCGCCAGCAGCTTGGCGGGACCAGGAGCTTTCTTT. As protein: CASSLAGPGAFF.